This TCR beta chain comes out of a study of T-cell reconstitution after alpha-beta-depleted transplantation in children. Trimming cost V 5 bases and J 4 bases; bases outside gene matches: 7. The CDR3 extends over 14 amino acids. It was with unique molecular identifiers that the TCRbeta library was prepared. TCRdb re-analysed the PCR reads in MiXCR, keeping a single row per CDR3 protein. The sample records a few hundred thousand distinct CDR3 sequences, more than 20% being singletons. V and J are TRBV12-3 or TRBV12-4 and TRBJ1-2; 7 positions agree with TRBD1. The TCR comes from a boy younger than two with Wiskott-Aldrich syndrome, due to receive a stem cell transplant. The sample in question was PBMCs, obtained before TCRalphabeta/CD19-depleted stem cell transplant. CDR3 DNA sequence: TGTGCCAGCAGTCAACAGGGGACCCTCTATGGCTACACCTTC. Translated, it gives CASSQQGTLYGYTF.